The 7 T cell receptor beta chains listed next were all sequenced from one sample in a study of blood T cell repertoires in COVID-19. Measured with immunoSEQ multiplex PCR; TCRdb has only the in-frame clones, and not every one. The sample has about 340,000 clones; around 80% are singletons. The sequenced sample was peripheral blood. These receptors were obtained from a man aged 25-45 years with active or convalescent COVID-19.

The CDR3 nucleotides are TGTGCCAGCATGGACAGGGGTTGGCCTAATGAAAAACTGTTTTTT. It codes for CASMDRGWPNEKLFF. The chain carries TRBV6-5 and TRBJ1-4; TRBD1 matches at 9 bases. V was clipped by 7 bases and J by 3 bases; unmatched bases: 6. Germline assignment: CDR1 MNHEY and CDR2 SVGAGI. CDR3 length equals 15 residues.

This clone was detected only once. V usage is TRBV30 and J usage is TRBJ1-2, with 7 nucleotides matching TRBD1. The J segment lost 2 bases and the V segment lost 7 bases, leaving 4 bases of the junction unmatched. The CDR3 totals 12 residues. CDR1 GTSNPN and CDR2 SVGIG come from the germline V gene (reference sequence). The CDR3 reads CAYPTGNYGYTF. The CDR3 coding sequence is TGTGCCTACCCGACAGGGAACTATGGCTACACCTTC.

The chain combines TRBV15 with TRBJ1-2, with 8 bases that match TRBD1. Germline V lookup: CDR1 LNHNV, CDR2 YYDKDF (reference sequence). The CDR3 covers 14 residues. With V trimmed by 4 bases and J by 8 bases, 9 bases remained unmatched. The CDR3 is CATSTPHRGKGYTF. As DNA, the CDR3 is TGTGCCACCAGCACACCACACAGGGGGAAGGGCTACACCTTC.

The gene calls are TRBV11-3 and TRBJ1-1; D might be TRBD1 (5 bases). The CDR3 is 13 amino acids. From germline, CDR1 is SGHNT and CDR2 YENEEA. Trimming left V 5 bases short and J 4 bases short, with 11 bases between. The CDR3 region is CASSPRVGTEAFF. CDR3 bases: TGTGCCAGCAGCCCCAGGGTCGGCACTGAAGCTTTCTTT.

The V call is TRBV7-2, the J call TRBJ2-3; 8 bases are a match to TRBD2. The trim removed 4 bases at V and 0 bases at J, leaving 9 bases unmatched. Germline values: CDR1 SGHTA, CDR2 FQGNSA. This CDR3 comprises 17 residues. The CDR3 region has the DNA TGTGCCAGCAGCTCCAATCGGGGGGGAATTAGCACAGATACGCAGTATTTT. Translated: CASSSNRGGISTDTQYF.

The chain couples TRBV30 to TRBJ1-3, with D maybe TRBD1 (5 bases). Trimming left V 8 bases short and J 2 bases short, with 13 bases between. Germline CDR1 reads GTSNPN; CDR2 reads SVGIG (reference sequence). The CDR3 sequence is 13 residues long. The chain's CDR3 is CAADMAAGNTIYF. CDR3 sequence (DNA): TGTGCCGCGGACATGGCGGCTGGAAACACCATATATTTT.

The J gene is TRBJ2-3, the V gene TRBV7-3; no clear D gene. The germline V and J ends were trimmed by 5 bases and 7 bases, with 10 bases remaining between them. The germline V gene has CDR1 SGHTA and CDR2 FQGTGA. There are 12 residues in the CDR3. This chain's CDR3 is CASSAGSNTQYF. The CDR3 DNA reads as TGTGCCAGCAGCGCCGGTAGTAATACGCAGTATTTT.